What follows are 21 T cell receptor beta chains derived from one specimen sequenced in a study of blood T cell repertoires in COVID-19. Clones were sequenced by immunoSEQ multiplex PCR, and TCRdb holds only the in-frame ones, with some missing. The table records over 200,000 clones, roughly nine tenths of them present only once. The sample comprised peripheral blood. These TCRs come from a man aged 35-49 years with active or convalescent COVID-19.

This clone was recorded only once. The DNA for the CDR3 is TGCGCCAGCAGCCCTGCTAGCGGTAGAACAGATACGCAGTATTTT. It codes for CASSPASGRTDTQYF. The chain combines TRBV5-1 with TRBJ2-3, with 7 bases that match TRBD2. The CDR3 contains 15 residues. With 4 bases clipped from V and 3 bases from J, the junction kept 8 bases outside the gene matches. Germline lookup yields CDR1 SGHRS and CDR2 YFSETQ.

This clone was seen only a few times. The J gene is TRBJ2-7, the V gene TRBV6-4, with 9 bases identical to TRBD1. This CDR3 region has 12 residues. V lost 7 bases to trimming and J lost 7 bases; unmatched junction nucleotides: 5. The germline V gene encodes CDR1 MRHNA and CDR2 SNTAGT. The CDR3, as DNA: TGTGCCAGCACGGGACAGGGCACGGAGCAGTACTTC. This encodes CASTGQGTEQYF.

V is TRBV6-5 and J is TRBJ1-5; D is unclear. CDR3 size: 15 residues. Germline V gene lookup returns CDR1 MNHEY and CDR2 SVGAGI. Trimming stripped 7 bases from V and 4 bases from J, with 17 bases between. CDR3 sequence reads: CASIQWAWQNQPQHF. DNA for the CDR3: TGTGCCAGCATCCAATGGGCCTGGCAGAATCAGCCCCAGCATTTT.

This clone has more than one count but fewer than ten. CDR3 coding DNA: TGTGCCAGCAGTTTCAGAGGGGGGGGTGCGAGCTACACCTTC. Protein sequence: CASSFRGGGASYTF. The chain employs TRBV27 and TRBJ1-2, with D possibly TRBD1 on 6 matching bases. This CDR3 comprises 14 residues. Trimming cost V 3 bases and J 9 bases, with 17 bases left between them. Germline V CDR1 and CDR2: MNHEY, SMNVEV (reference sequence).

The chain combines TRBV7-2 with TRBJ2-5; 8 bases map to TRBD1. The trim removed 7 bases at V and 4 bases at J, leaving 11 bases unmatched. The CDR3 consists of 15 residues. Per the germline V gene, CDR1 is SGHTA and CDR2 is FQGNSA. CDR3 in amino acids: CASIAGRGRGETQYF. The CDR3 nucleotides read TGTGCCAGCATCGCCGGCAGGGGGCGAGGAGAGACCCAGTACTTC.

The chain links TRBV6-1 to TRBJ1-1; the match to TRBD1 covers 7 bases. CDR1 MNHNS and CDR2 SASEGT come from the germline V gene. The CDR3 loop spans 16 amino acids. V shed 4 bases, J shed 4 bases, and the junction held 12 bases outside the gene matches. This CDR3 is CASSGRQGSYITEAFF. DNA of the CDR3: TGTGCCAGCAGTGGGAGACAGGGCTCGTATATCACTGAAGCTTTCTTT.

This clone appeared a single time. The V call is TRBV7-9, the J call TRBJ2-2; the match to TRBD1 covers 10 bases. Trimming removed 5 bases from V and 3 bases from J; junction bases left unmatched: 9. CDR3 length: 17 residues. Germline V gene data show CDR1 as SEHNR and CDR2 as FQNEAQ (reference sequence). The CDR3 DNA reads TGTGCCAGCAGCCCCCTGGACAGGGGGGGGGACACCGGGGAGCTGTTTTTT. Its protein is CASSPLDRGGDTGELFF.

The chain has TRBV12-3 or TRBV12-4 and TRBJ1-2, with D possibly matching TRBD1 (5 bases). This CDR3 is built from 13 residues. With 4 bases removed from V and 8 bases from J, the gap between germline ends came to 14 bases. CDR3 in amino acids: CASSSGRGKGYTF. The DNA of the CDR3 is TGTGCCAGCAGTTCTGGTAGGGGTAAAGGCTACACCTTC.

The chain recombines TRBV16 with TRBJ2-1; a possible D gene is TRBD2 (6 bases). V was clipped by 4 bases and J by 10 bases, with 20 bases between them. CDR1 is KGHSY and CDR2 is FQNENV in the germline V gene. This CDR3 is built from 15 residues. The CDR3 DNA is TGTGCCAGCAGCCCCACCTTGGGACTCCACGGGGAGCAGTTCTTC. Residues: CASSPTLGLHGEQFF.

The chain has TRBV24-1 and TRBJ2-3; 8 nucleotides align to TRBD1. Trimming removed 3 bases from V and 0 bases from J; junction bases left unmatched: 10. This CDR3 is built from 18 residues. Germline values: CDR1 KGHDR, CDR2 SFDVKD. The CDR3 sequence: CATSDRLRTGLSTDTQYF. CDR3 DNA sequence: TGTGCCACCAGTGATCGACTTAGGACAGGGCTAAGCACAGATACGCAGTATTTT.

Here the CDR3 reads CATTDRVSTEAFF. CDR3 nucleotides: TGCGCCACCACGGACAGGGTTAGTACTGAAGCTTTCTTT. V and J are TRBV4-1 and TRBJ1-1; 8 positions match TRBD1. J gave up 5 bases and V 10 bases, and 9 bases lay outside the gene matches. This CDR3 has 13 residues. Germline lookup yields CDR1 MGHRA and CDR2 YSYEKL.

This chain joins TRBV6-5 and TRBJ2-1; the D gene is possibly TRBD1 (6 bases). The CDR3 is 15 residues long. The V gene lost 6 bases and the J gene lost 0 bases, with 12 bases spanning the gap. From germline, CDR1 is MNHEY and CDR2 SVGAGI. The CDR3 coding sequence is TGTGCCAGCAGGTTCAGGGGCGACTCCTACAATGAGCAGTTCTTC. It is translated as CASRFRGDSYNEQFF.

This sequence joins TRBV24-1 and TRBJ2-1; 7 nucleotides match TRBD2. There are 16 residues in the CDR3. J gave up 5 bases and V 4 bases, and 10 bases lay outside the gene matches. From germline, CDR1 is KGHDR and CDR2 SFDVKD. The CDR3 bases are TGTGCCACCAGTGAAGCGACTGCGGGGGTCCACAATGAGCAGTTCTTC. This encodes CATSEATAGVHNEQFF.

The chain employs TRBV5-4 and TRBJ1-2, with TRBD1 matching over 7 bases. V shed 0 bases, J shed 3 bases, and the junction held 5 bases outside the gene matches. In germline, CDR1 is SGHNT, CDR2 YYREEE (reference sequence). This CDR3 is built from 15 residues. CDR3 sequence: CASSLAQGVDYGYTF. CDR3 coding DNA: TGTGCCAGCAGCTTGGCTCAGGGGGTCGACTATGGCTACACCTTC.

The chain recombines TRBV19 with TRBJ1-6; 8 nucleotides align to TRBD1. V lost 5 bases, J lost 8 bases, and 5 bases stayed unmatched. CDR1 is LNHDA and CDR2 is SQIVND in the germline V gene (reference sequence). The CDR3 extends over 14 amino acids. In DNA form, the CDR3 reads TGTGCCAGTAGTGGAACAGGGGGTTATTCACCCCTCCACTTT. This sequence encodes CASSGTGGYSPLHF.

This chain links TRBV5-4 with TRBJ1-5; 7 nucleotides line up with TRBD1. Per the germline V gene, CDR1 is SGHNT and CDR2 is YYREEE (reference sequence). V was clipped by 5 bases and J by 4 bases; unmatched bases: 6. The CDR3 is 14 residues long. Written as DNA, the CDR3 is TGTGCCAGCAGTCTACAGGGGCAAAATCAGCCCCAGCATTTT. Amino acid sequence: CASSLQGQNQPQHF.

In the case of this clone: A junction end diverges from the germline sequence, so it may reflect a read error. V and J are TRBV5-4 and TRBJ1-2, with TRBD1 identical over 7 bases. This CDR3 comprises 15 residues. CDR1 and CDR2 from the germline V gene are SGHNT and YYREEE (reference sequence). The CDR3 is CASSPGTAPYYDYTF. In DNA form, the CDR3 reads TGTGCCAGCAGCCCAGGGACAGCTCCCTATTATGACTACACCTTC.

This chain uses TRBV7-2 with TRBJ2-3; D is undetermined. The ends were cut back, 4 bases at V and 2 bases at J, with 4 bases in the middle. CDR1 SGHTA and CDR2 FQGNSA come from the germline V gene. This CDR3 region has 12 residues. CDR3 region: CASSSYTDTQYF. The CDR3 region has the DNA TGTGCCAGCAGCTCCTACACAGATACGCAGTATTTT. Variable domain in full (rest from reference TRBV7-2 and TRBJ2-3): GAGVSQSPSNKVTEKGKDVELRCDPISGHTALYWYRQSLGQGLEFLIYFQGNSAPDKSGLPSDRFSAERTGGSVSTLTIQRTQQEDSAVYLCASSSYTDTQYFGPGTRLTVL.

In nucleotides, the CDR3 is TGCGCCAGCAGCTTGGACAGTGGAAACACTGAAGCTTTCTTT. Translating gives CASSLDSGNTEAFF. The chain is built from TRBV5-1 and TRBJ1-1, with D uncertain. V gave up 0 bases and J gave up 2 bases, with 8 bases separating them. The CDR3 runs 14 residues. Germline V gene sequence: CDR1 SGHRS, CDR2 YFSETQ.

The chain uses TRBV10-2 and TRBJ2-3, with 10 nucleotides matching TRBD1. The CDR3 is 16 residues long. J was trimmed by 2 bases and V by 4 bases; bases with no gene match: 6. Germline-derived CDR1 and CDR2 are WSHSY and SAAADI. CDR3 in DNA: TGCGCCAGCAGTGGCCGGGACAGGGGATTCACAGATACGCAGTATTTT. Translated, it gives CASSGRDRGFTDTQYF.

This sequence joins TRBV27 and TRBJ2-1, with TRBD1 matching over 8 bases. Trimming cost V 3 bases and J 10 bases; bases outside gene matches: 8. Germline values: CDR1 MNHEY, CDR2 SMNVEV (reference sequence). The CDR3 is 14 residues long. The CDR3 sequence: CASSFAQGAEEQFF. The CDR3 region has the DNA TGTGCCAGCAGTTTTGCCCAGGGGGCCGAGGAGCAGTTCTTC.